This T cell receptor (beta chain) was sequenced in a study of blood T cell repertoires in COVID-19. Using immunoSEQ multiplex PCR, the repertoire was profiled, and TCRdb retains in-frame clones only, with some absent. The sample has around 150,000 clones; 85% are singletons. CDR1 is LGHDT, CDR2 YNNKEL, per germline (reference sequence). Trimming pared 1 base from V and 9 bases from J, leaving 10 bases between. The CDR3 sequence is 14 residues long. The sequencing input was peripheral blood. This clonotype originated in a human donor with acute or convalescent COVID-19. The donor label of this sample is uncertain. The chain employs TRBV3-1 (or the pseudogene TRBV3-2) and TRBJ1-6; D may be TRBD1 (5 bases). The CDR3 sequence is CASSQGHQGSPLHF. The CDR3 DNA sequence: TGTGCCAGCAGCCAAGGGCACCAGGGTTCACCCCTCCACTTT.